What follows are 23 T cell receptor beta chains derived from one specimen sequenced in a study of CD8 T cells in Susac syndrome. Reverse transcription of about 0.45 to 1 ug RNA was carried out with random hexamers. TCRdb reprocessed the immunoSEQ multiplex PCR reads via MiXCR and lists one record per CDR3 protein. The sample has around 200,000 distinct CDR3 sequences; around 95% are singletons. The source material was CD4+ T cells from PBMCs. The source is a human donor with Susac syndrome.

V gene TRBV1 combines with J gene TRBJ2-3; whether TRBD1, the table's D call, matches the DNA was not checked. TRBV1 is a listed pseudogene. The CDR3 is 15 amino acids. CDR3 loop: CTSSGRQGDTDTQYF. Written as DNA, the CDR3 is TGCACCAGCAGTGGTAGGCAGGGAGACACAGATACGCAGTATTTT.

The chain employs TRBV24-1 and TRBJ2-1; tentatively, D is TRBD1 or TRBD2 (6 bases each). This CDR3 spans 15 amino acids. The V gene lost 1 base and the J gene lost 8 bases, with 14 bases spanning the gap. CDR1 is KGHDR, CDR2 SFDVKD, per germline. DNA for the CDR3: TGTGCCACCAGTGATTTTGAGGGGGGACGCTATGAGCAGTTCTTC. Residues: CATSDFEGGRYEQFF.

The chain is built from TRBV3-1 and TRBJ2-7; no reliable D call. Per the germline V gene, CDR1 is LGHDT and CDR2 is YNNKEL (reference sequence). CDR3 length equals 16 residues. The germline V and J ends were trimmed by 0 bases and 2 bases, with 14 bases remaining between them. CDR3: CASSQDGQISAYEQYF. The CDR3 DNA follows: TGTGCCAGCAGCCAAGATGGCCAAATCTCTGCCTACGAGCAGTACTTC.

The chain carries TRBV7-3 and TRBJ1-2; perhaps TRBD1 as D (6 bases). In germline, CDR1 is SGHTA, CDR2 FQGTGA. The V and J ends lost 4 bases and 13 bases respectively, with 13 bases between them. There are 11 residues in the CDR3. The CDR3 coding sequence is TGTGCCAGCAGCTCCACAGGGAACCTCACCTTC. It yields the protein CASSSTGNLTF. The complete variable domain, with remaining parts taken from reference TRBV7-3 and TRBJ1-2, reads GAGVSQTPSNKVTEKGKYVELRCDPISGHTALYWYRQSLGQGPEFLIYFQGTGAADDSGLPNDRFFAVRPEGSVSTLKIQRTERGDSAVYLCASSSTGNLTFGSGTRLTVV.

The chain couples TRBV20-1 to TRBJ2-3; D uncertain. Germline-derived CDR1 and CDR2 are DFQATT and SNEGSKA (reference sequence). The CDR3 totals 14 residues. V was cut by 7 bases and J by 4 bases, with 18 bases left in between. CDR3 residues: CSGVTQVRPDTQYF. As DNA, the CDR3 is TGCAGTGGGGTCACGCAGGTTAGACCAGATACGCAGTATTTT.

The V and J genes are TRBV6-5 and TRBJ1-4; tentative D call: TRBD1 (5 bases). The ends were cut back, 4 bases at V and 5 bases at J, with 14 bases in the middle. Germline CDR1 and CDR2: MNHEY and SVGAGI. The CDR3 totals 15 residues. The CDR3 DNA sequence: TGTGCCAGCAGTTCCCTCGGGGCGTCGAATGAAAAACTGTTTTTT. It is translated as CASSSLGASNEKLFF.

The genes are TRBV4-3 and TRBJ1-2; 10 positions agree with TRBD1. CDR1 is LGHNA, CDR2 YSLEER, per germline. The length of the CDR3 is 15 residues. J was trimmed by 3 bases and V by 3 bases; bases with no gene match: 4. This CDR3 reads CASSQGQGIDYGYTF. CDR3 in DNA: TGCGCCAGCAGCCAGGGACAGGGGATCGACTATGGCTACACCTTC.

This clonotype was seen just once. The chain joins TRBV18 to TRBJ1-6; D is ambiguous. Trimming removed 4 bases from V and 5 bases from J, with 9 bases in between. Germline CDR1 KGHSH, CDR2 LQKENI. The CDR3 totals 14 residues. In DNA form, the CDR3 reads TGTGCCAGCTCACGGACTTACGATAATTCACCCCTCCACTTT. It specifies CASSRTYDNSPLHF.

V usage is TRBV30 and J usage is TRBJ1-5, with 7 bases matching TRBD1. The germline CDR1 and CDR2 sequences are GTSNPN and SVGIG (reference sequence). The CDR3 runs 14 residues. J lost 7 bases, V lost 4 bases, and 10 bases had no gene match. Written as DNA, the CDR3 is TGTGCCTGGACCACCGGACAGGTCGGGCAGCCCCAGCATTTT. Protein: CAWTTGQVGQPQHF.

CDR3 nucleotide sequence: TGTGCCAGCTCAACTAGAACCGGGACAGCAACCTATGGCTACACCTTC. Its protein product is CASSTRTGTATYGYTF. This chain uses TRBV18 with TRBJ1-2; 7 bases are shared with TRBD1. V lost 5 bases and J lost 4; bases outside the gene matches: 13. Per the germline V gene, CDR1 is KGHSH and CDR2 is LQKENI. This CDR3 contains 16 residues.

This clonotype was counted a single time. This rearrangement joins TRBV4-2 to TRBJ2-2; TRBD2 matches 7 bases. V lost 0 bases and J lost 3; bases outside the gene matches: 7. Per the germline V gene, CDR1 is LGHNA and CDR2 is YNFKEQ. The CDR3 has 17 amino acids. Here the CDR3 DNA reads TGTGCCAGCAGCCAAGATGGGGCTAGCGGTCACACCGGGGAGCTGTTTTTT. Its protein is CASSQDGASGHTGELFF.

The rearrangement links TRBV7-3 to TRBJ1-2, with no clear D. Germline CDR1 is SGHTA and CDR2 is FQGTGA. V was clipped by 1 base and J by 7 bases, with 10 bases between them. This CDR3 comprises 13 residues. The CDR3 is CASSLISGTGYTF. DNA for the CDR3: TGTGCCAGCAGCTTAATATCCGGAACTGGCTACACCTTC.

The chain recombines TRBV9 with TRBJ1-4, with D uncertain. This CDR3 comprises 15 residues. Germline loops: CDR1 SGDLS, CDR2 YYNGEE. Trimming shortened V by 2 bases and J by 3 bases, and 11 bases separated the two germline ends. The CDR3 protein is CASSVQAGPNEKLFF. The CDR3 nucleotides read TGTGCCAGCAGCGTCCAGGCAGGCCCTAATGAAAAACTGTTTTTT.

J is TRBJ2-7 and V is TRBV30; 9 nucleotides align to TRBD2. This CDR3 contains 13 residues. Germline assignment: CDR1 GTSNPN and CDR2 SVGIG (reference sequence). The V gene end was trimmed by 1 base and the J gene end by 6 bases; junction bases not matched to a gene: 4. The CDR3 region has the DNA TGTGCCTGGAGTGGACTAGCGGTTGGCGAGCAGTACTTC. It encodes CAWSGLAVGEQYF.

This clonotype has just one count. The chain joins TRBV28 to TRBJ2-5; no clear D. The germline V and J ends were trimmed by 5 bases and 1 base, with 8 bases remaining between them. In germline, CDR1 is MDHEN, CDR2 SYDVKM. The CDR3 has 13 amino acids. In DNA, the CDR3 is TGTGCCAGCAGTCCAACAGTCCAAGAGACCCAGTACTTC. Protein sequence: CASSPTVQETQYF.

This chain joins TRBV20-1 and TRBJ1-2; unclear D gene. The germline V gene encodes CDR1 DFQATT and CDR2 SNEGSKA (reference sequence). This CDR3 spans 12 amino acids. V was clipped by 3 bases and J by 2 bases, with 7 bases between them. The CDR3 region is CSASAGNYGYTF. The DNA of the CDR3 is TGCAGTGCTAGTGCAGGCAACTATGGCTACACCTTC.

J is TRBJ1-1 and V is TRBV20-1; 7 bases are shared with TRBD1. V trimming: 5 bases; J trimming: 1 base; junction bases outside the gene matches: 4. The CDR3 loop spans 13 amino acids. Germline CDR1 and CDR2: DFQATT and SNEGSKA (reference sequence). The chain's CDR3 is CSAHRGGNTEAFF. The DNA for the CDR3 is TGCAGTGCTCACAGGGGCGGGAACACTGAAGCTTTCTTT.

The CDR3 sequence: CASSQEGVPPGPEAFF. In DNA, the CDR3 is TGCGCCAGCAGCCAAGAAGGGGTCCCTCCCGGCCCTGAAGCTTTCTTT. The chain couples TRBV4-1 to TRBJ1-1, with a tentative D call TRBD1 (5 bases). Trimming took off 0 bases at V and 6 bases at J, with 17 bases between the two ends. The germline V gene has CDR1 MGHRA and CDR2 YSYEKL. There are 16 residues in the CDR3.

This clonotype was found once. The gene calls are TRBV19 and TRBJ2-4; 8 nucleotides line up with TRBD2. Germline CDR1 LNHDA, CDR2 SQIVND (reference sequence). The CDR3 has 13 amino acids. J was trimmed by 7 bases and V by 3 bases; bases with no gene match: 2. CDR3 in amino acids: CASSIREGNIQYF. The CDR3 nucleotides read TGTGCCAGTAGTATCCGGGAGGGTAACATTCAGTACTTC.

The J gene is TRBJ1-2, the V gene TRBV29-1; maybe TRBD1 (6 bases). Germline V lookup: CDR1 SQVTM, CDR2 ANQGSEA. Trimming removed 6 bases at V and 5 bases at J, with 13 bases between. The CDR3 sequence is 12 residues long. In nucleotides, the CDR3 is TGCAGCGTCTGGGGGGGCGAGTATGGCTACACCTTC. It translates to CSVWGGEYGYTF.

The V gene is TRBV19, the J gene TRBJ2-7; maybe TRBD1 (5 bases). This CDR3 has 11 amino acids. V lost 6 bases and J 2 bases, leaving 5 bases between the germline ends. Per germline, CDR1 LNHDA and CDR2 SQIVND (reference sequence). CDR3 region: CASRQAYEQYF. CDR3 bases: TGTGCCAGTAGACAGGCCTACGAGCAGTACTTC.

The genes are TRBV3-1 and TRBJ1-5, with D hard to call. The CDR3 extends over 14 amino acids. Germline lookup yields CDR1 LGHDT and CDR2 YNNKEL (reference sequence). V lost 4 bases and J lost 0, with 7 bases in between. This CDR3 is CASSPDVSNQPQHF. For the CDR3, the DNA is TGTGCCAGCAGCCCCGACGTTAGCAATCAGCCCCAGCATTTT. The full variable domain, with the rest looked up from reference TRBV3-1 and TRBJ1-5, is DTAVSQTPKYLVTQMGNDKSIKCEQNLGHDTMYWYKQDSKKFLKIMFSYNNKELIINETVPNRFSPKSPDKAHLNLHINSLELGDSAVYFCASSPDVSNQPQHFGDGTRLSIL.

V is TRBV28 and J is TRBJ2-7, with D unclear. Germline values: CDR1 MDHEN, CDR2 SYDVKM. Trimming pared 7 bases from V and 2 bases from J, leaving 15 bases between. The length of the CDR3 is 14 residues. The CDR3 reads CASTPSGGPYEQYF. The CDR3 region has the DNA TGTGCCAGCACCCCCTCGGGTGGTCCCTACGAGCAGTACTTC.